This T cell receptor (beta chain) emerged from a study of T cell responses to AZD1222 COVID-19 vaccine (dated by TCRdb to the early 2020s). Turning to the overall study: AZD1222 recipients given second doses at about 4 weeks or at about 12 weeks were pooled, since spike-specific TCR depth and breadth were not found to differ between the two schedules. TCR sequencing covered roughly 230 trial participants: 207 given two doses of AZD1222 and around 26 given two doses of MenACWY control vaccine. Trial participants were enrolled into age subgroups of 18-55, 56-69 and 70-plus years, which contained approximately 150, 30 and 60 TCR-sequenced participants, respectively.

The CDR3 regions of human TCRbeta chains were subjected to immunosequencing. The source study handled its data this way. Repertoire TCRs were matched against a reference library of SARS-CoV-2-specific TCRs generated with the MIRA antigen-specificity platform. Breadth was defined as the fraction of unique TCRs that were SARS-CoV-2-associated, and depth was defined as the fraction of total T cells that were SARS-CoV-2-associated. Using the MIRA data, each spike-specific TCR was assigned both to the spike region to which the TCR was reactive and to a CD4 or CD8 class. Log10-transformed breadth and depth values were compared by one-way ANOVA with Sidak's multiple comparisons tests. TCRdb's version of the immuneACCESS table is confined to in-frame rearrangements and falls short of the full clone set. An unresolved V gene accounts for under half of the shortfall where checked; the remainder is of unknown origin. The V and J calls and clone size were taken over from that table, and D and trimming were inferred from the DNA. The sample table holds more than 95,000 clones, of which approximately 88% were seen once. The top ten constitute more than 6.5% of the sample.

The paper as a whole reports these results and caveats: No day 14 peak-response samples were available, so repertoires were characterized only after the peak T cell response. Participants were mostly white British and included more females than males, and it was suggested by the authors that clonal diversity may have been underestimated. Conclusions about previously exposed vaccinees are limited, since just five to seven AZD1222 recipients were seropositive for SARS-CoV-2 at baseline. The whole spike protein was spanned by vaccine-associated CD4 TCRs, and dominant responses were seen in regions 160-218 and 743-854. Spike-specific TCR breadth and depth rose significantly after two AZD1222 doses compared with day 0 and with MenACWY recipients. Reportedly, close to half of the unique spike-specific TCRs recognized epitopes lying outside the regions that are mutated in the B.1.351 and B.1.1.7 variants. The 56-69-year group was small, and its depth increase did not reach significance, likely because of low power.

To note about this clone: Its antigen has not been determined. No much larger clone is present one base from it, and per-base qualities are unavailable.

The CDR3 holds 16 amino acids from the cysteine to the phenylalanine. Only the CDR3 DNA stays, 48 bases, in frame from base 1. Sequences SGHRS (CDR1) and YFSETQ (CDR2) are obtained from the germline V gene. V lost 4 bases and J lost 2 bases, and the count of bases not matched to a germline gene is 5. The meaning of the sample's time point label: baseline before first vaccination. Vaccinee samples came from UK trials COV001 and COV002, including a single-blind randomized controlled phase 2/3 trial of AZD1222 (ChAdOx1 nCoV-19) in healthy adults. Trial participant PBMC samples were collected at day 0 and day 28 after the second dose for TCRbeta chain sequencing.

The clonotype comes from an adult in good health. Recombination linked TRBV5-1 to TRBJ2-3, with 12 junctional bases fitting TRBD2. This sample comprised peripheral blood, obtained on day 0 of AZD1222 vaccination. DNA sequence: TGCGCCAGCAGCGGACTAGCGGGGATTACCACAGATACGCAGTATTTT. It specifies CASSGLAGITTDTQYF.